Listed below are T cell receptor beta chains from one sample, sequenced in a study of shared clonotypes between healthy human individuals. The assay was immunoSEQ multiplex PCR, and TCRdb's table has in-frame clones only and misses some. The sample records about a million clones, 76% being singletons. The source material was memory CD4+ T cells sorted from blood. The receptor source for this set is a man younger than 35 in good health. CDR3s include the opening cysteine and the closing phenylalanine or tryptophan. The D gene is left open where the match is weak. Clone sizes are given selectively: once, few, many, or a class where the clone is expanded.

>.|TRBV7-9|TRBJ2-2|.
TGTGCCAGCAGCTCCCGGAGGGAAACCGGGGAGCTGTTTTTT
CASSSRRETGELFF
>.|TRBV4-3|TRBJ2-1|TRBD2
TGCGCCAGCAGCCAAGCCGGGACTATAGGGAGTGAGCAGTTCTTC
CASSQAGTIGSEQFF
>.|TRBV4-3|TRBJ1-1|.
TGCGCCAGCAGCCAAGATGCTTTGGCAGGAGCCATGAACACTGAAGCTTTCTTT
CASSQDALAGAMNTEAFF
>.|TRBV21-1|TRBJ2-3|.
TGTGCCAGCAGCAAAGGGTCGACTAGCAAGGATGCGTATTTT
CASSKGSTSKDAYF
>.|TRBV2|TRBJ1-4|.
TGTGCCAGCAGTGAAGAGGGCGGGCGTGAAAAACTGTTTTTT
CASSEEGGREKLFF
>.|TRBV5-1|TRBJ1-5|.
TGCGCCAGCAGCTCAGAAGGGCGGGACAATCAGCCCCAGCATTTT
CASSSEGRDNQPQHF
>.|TRBV10-3|TRBJ2-7|.
TGTGCCATCAGTGAGTCCGACAGAGCTAAGCAGTACTTC
CAISESDRAKQYF
>once|TRBV27|TRBJ1-3|TRBD1
TGTGCCAGCAGGGGACAGGGAAACACCATATATTTT
CASRGQGNTIYF
>many|TRBV2|TRBJ1-6|.
TGTGCCAGCAGTGTCGAACCCGTGAAAGATTCACCCCTCCACTTT
CASSVEPVKDSPLHF
>.|TRBV5-6|TRBJ2-1|TRBD2
TGTGCCAGCAGCTTCCTAGCGGGAGGAGACAATGAGCAGTTCTTC
CASSFLAGGDNEQFF
>.|TRBV19|TRBJ2-3|.
TGTGCCAGTAGTATGGGTGTAGGCGCAGATACGCAGTATTTT
CASSMGVGADTQYF
>.|TRBV5-1|TRBJ2-2|.
TGCGCCAGCAGCTTGGAACCCGGAAGGACCGGGGAGCTGTTTTTT
CASSLEPGRTGELFF
>.|TRBV6-1|TRBJ1-2|.
TGTGCCACCCACTCGACAGGCTCTAGCGGCTACACCTTC
CATHSTGSSGYTF
>.|TRBV19|TRBJ2-5|.
TGTGCCAGTAGTCTTGGTAGGGGGGAGACCCAGTACTTC
CASSLGRGETQYF
>.|TRBV28|TRBJ1-1|.
TGTGCCAGCAGTTTAGCCGACAGGTTGAACACTGAAGCTTTCTTT
CASSLADRLNTEAFF
>.|TRBV6-5|TRBJ2-7|.
TGTGCCAGCAGCCCACTAGCTGCCCCTAGAGAGCAGTACTTC
CASSPLAAPREQYF
>.|TRBV10-3|TRBJ2-7|.
TGTGCCATCAGTGCGACGGTTGGGGGGCACTACGAGCAGTACTTC
CAISATVGGHYEQYF
>.|TRBV7-2|TRBJ2-7|.
TGTGCCAGCACACAAAGCTACGAGCAGTACTTC
CASTQSYEQYF
>few|TRBV7-9|TRBJ1-5|TRBD1
TGTGCCAGCAGTTCCGGGACAGGGCAGTATAGCAATCAGCCCCAGCATTTT
CASSSGTGQYSNQPQHF
>.|TRBV30|TRBJ1-1|TRBD1
TGTGCCGGAGTCAGGGGGAGGGCAGCTTTCTTT
CAGVRGRAAFF
>few|TRBV5-1|TRBJ2-5|TRBD1
TGCGCCAGCAGCCCCACAGGGGGCGGGCAAGAGACCCAGTACTTC
CASSPTGGGQETQYF
>.|TRBV11-2|TRBJ1-1|.
TGTGCCAGCAGCCGAGGACACACTGAAGCTTTCTTT
CASSRGHTEAFF
>.|TRBV6-1|TRBJ1-2|TRBD1
TGTGCCAGCAGTGAGACAGGGGTCATTCCCTATGGCTACACCTTC
CASSETGVIPYGYTF
>.|TRBV7-4|TRBJ2-2|.
TGTGCCAGCAGCTTAAGTCACAGTCAAAACCGCAATAACACCGGGGAGCTGTTTTTT
CASSLSHSQNRNNTGELFF
>.|TRBV19|TRBJ1-5|TRBD1
TGTGCCAGTAACCCAGGGGGCGATCAGCCCCAGCATTTT
CASNPGGDQPQHF
>.|TRBV5-1|TRBJ1-2|TRBD1
TGCGCCAGCAGCTCAGCGGGGACAGGGGCTTTCTATGGCTACACCTTC
CASSSAGTGAFYGYTF
>.|TRBV4-2|TRBJ2-2|.
TGTGCCAGCAGCCCCGGGGAGCTGTTTTTT
CASSPGELFF
>once|TRBV6-4|TRBJ2-7|.
TGTGCCAGCAGTGACTCGAAAGGGTCCGGCTACGAGCAGTACTTC
CASSDSKGSGYEQYF
>.|TRBV7-2|TRBJ2-5|.
TGTGCCAGCAGCTTAGGTCGGATAACCCAAGAGACCCAGTACTTC
CASSLGRITQETQYF
>.|TRBV18|TRBJ1-4|.
TGTGCCAGCTCACCCCAGGGGAAGTATGAAAAACTGTTTTTT
CASSPQGKYEKLFF
>.|TRBV29-1|TRBJ1-1|.
TGCAGCGCCGGCTTTAGCATGAACACTGAAGCTTTCTTT
CSAGFSMNTEAFF
>.|TRBV7-2|TRBJ2-7|TRBD2
TGTGCCAGCAGCTTAGCGGCTAGCGGGAGTTACGAGCAGTACTTC
CASSLAASGSYEQYF
>few|TRBV6-5|TRBJ1-2|.
TGTGCCAGCAGTTACACCGGCTATGGCTACACCTTC
CASSYTGYGYTF
>.|TRBV7-2|TRBJ2-7|.
TGTGCCAGCAGCTTAGATGTGGGCGAGCAGTACTTC
CASSLDVGEQYF
>.|TRBV7-7|TRBJ2-1|.
TGTGCTAGTGCTCCCTCGTGGAGTAGTTACAATGAGCAGTTCTTC
CASAPSWSSYNEQFF
>.|TRBV7-4|TRBJ1-6|.
TGTGCCAGCAGCTTCCCACTTAATTCACCCCTCCACTTT
CASSFPLNSPLHF
>.|TRBV5-1|TRBJ2-6|.
TGCGCCAGCACCTATGTAGCCTCTGGGGCCAACGTCCTGACTTTC
CASTYVASGANVLTF
>.|TRBV19|TRBJ2-7|TRBD2
TGTGCCAGTAGTATTCGCGGCGGGAGCCACTACGAGCAGTACTTC
CASSIRGGSHYEQYF
>.|TRBV23-1|TRBJ2-1|.
TGCGCCAGCAGTCATGTATGGTATAGGGGCTACAATGAGCAGTTCTTC
CASSHVWYRGYNEQFF
>.|TRBV5-1|TRBJ2-7|.
TGCGCCAGCAGCCCGGGGTACTCCTACGAGCAGTACTTC
CASSPGYSYEQYF
>once|TRBV29-1|TRBJ2-5|TRBD2
TGCAGCGTTGGGAGGGGAGGACTAGCGGGAGAGACCCAGTACTTC
CSVGRGGLAGETQYF
>.|TRBV28|TRBJ2-5|.
TGTGCCAGCAAAAGGGACCAGGGGAAAGAGACCCAGTACTTC
CASKRDQGKETQYF
>.|TRBV19|TRBJ1-1|TRBD1
TGTGCCAGTAGTCTCCATGAAGGACAGGTAATGAACACTGAAGCTTTCTTT
CASSLHEGQVMNTEAFF
>.|TRBV27|TRBJ2-3|TRBD2
TGTGCCAGCAGTTCGGGACTAGCGGCAGATACGCAGTATTTT
CASSSGLAADTQYF
>.|TRBV5-4|TRBJ2-3|TRBD2
TGTGCCAGCAGCTTGGGGACTAGCTATCCTACGCAGTATTTT
CASSLGTSYPTQYF
>.|TRBV6-5|TRBJ1-2|.
TGTGCCAGCAGTTACGGCAGGGGTGGGAACTATGGCTACACCTTC
CASSYGRGGNYGYTF